These T cell receptor beta chains were read from a single sample in a study of blood T cell repertoires in COVID-19. Measured with immunoSEQ multiplex PCR; TCRdb has only the in-frame clones, and not every one. The sample lists 130,000 to 150,000 clones; under 90% were seen once. Sequenced input: peripheral blood. These receptors were obtained from a human donor in a cohort sampled during active COVID-19. The CDR3 runs from the conserved cysteine through the conserved F or W. The D gene is left open where the match is weak. Part of the rows lack a size; the others show once, few, many or a class for expanded clones.

size,D,J,V,DNA,CDR3
.,TRBD2,TRBJ2-1,TRBV7-2,TGTGCCAGCAGCCCGGGCCAAGCGGGGGGGAACAATGAGCAGTTCTTC,CASSPGQAGGNNEQFF
few,.,TRBJ1-2,TRBV4-2,TGTGCCAGCAGCCCAGGACAGAATCAGCACTATGGCTACACCTTC,CASSPGQNQHYGYTF
.,.,TRBJ2-7,TRBV4-1,TGCGCCAGCAGCCAAGACCGGTCCGGGGTGGGTTACGAGCAGTACTTC,CASSQDRSGVGYEQYF
.,.,TRBJ1-2,TRBV5-1,TGCGCCAGCAGCTTGTACACGGGAGGTCCTGGCTACACCTTC,CASSLYTGGPGYTF
.,TRBD1,TRBJ1-5,TRBV3-1/TRBV3-2,TGTGCCAGCAGCCAACGGGGACAGGGGACTCAGCCCCAGCATTTT,CASSQRGQGTQPQHF
.,TRBD1,TRBJ2-7,TRBV23-1,TGCGCCAGCAGTCTCCTGACCGGGACAGGGGCCTACGAGCAGTACTTC,CASSLLTGTGAYEQYF
.,TRBD1,TRBJ1-2,TRBV7-8,TGTGCCAGCAGCTGGAGGACAGGTGGGCAAGGTGGCTACACCTTC,CASSWRTGGQGGYTF
.,TRBD2,TRBJ2-5,TRBV9,TGTGCCAGCAGCGTAGGTCTACGACTAGCGGGGCACCAAGAGACCCAGTACTTC,CASSVGLRLAGHQETQYF
.,TRBD1,TRBJ2-5,TRBV7-8,TGTGCCAGCAGCCAGGGGACAGGGGGGTCCCGGGAGACCCAGTACTTC,CASSQGTGGSRETQYF
.,.,TRBJ1-6,TRBV6-1,TGTGCCAGCAGTGACGTTTATAATTCACCCCTCCACTTT,CASSDVYNSPLHF
once,.,TRBJ2-5,TRBV19,TGTGCCAGTAATGAAGGGGTGCAAGAGACCCAGTACTTC,CASNEGVQETQYF
.,.,TRBJ1-2,TRBV6-2/TRBV6-3,TGTGCCAGCAGTTACGACACCAGAAGGGGCTACACCTTC,CASSYDTRRGYTF
.,.,TRBJ1-5,TRBV20-1,TGCAGTGCTACAATTGCCAGGGCATTT,CSATIARAF
.,.,TRBJ2-5,TRBV11-2,TGTGCCAGCAGCCCCAAAGAGACCCAGTACTTC,CASSPKETQYF
.,TRBD2,TRBJ2-2,TRBV15,TGTGCCACCAGTACCATGGGGGGGGTCCCGACCGGGGAGCTGTTTTTT,CATSTMGGVPTGELFF
.,TRBD1,TRBJ1-1,TRBV4-3,TGCGCCAGCAGCCAACGGGACAGAAATGAAGCTTTCTTT,CASSQRDRNEAFF